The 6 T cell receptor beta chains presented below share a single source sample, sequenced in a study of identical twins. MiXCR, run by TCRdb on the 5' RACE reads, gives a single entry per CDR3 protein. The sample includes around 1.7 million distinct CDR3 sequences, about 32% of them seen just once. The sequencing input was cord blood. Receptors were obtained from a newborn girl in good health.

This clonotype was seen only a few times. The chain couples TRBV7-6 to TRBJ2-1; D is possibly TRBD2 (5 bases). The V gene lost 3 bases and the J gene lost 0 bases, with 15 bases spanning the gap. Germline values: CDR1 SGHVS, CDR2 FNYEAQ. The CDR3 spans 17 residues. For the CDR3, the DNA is TGTGCCAGCAGCTTCTCTTTTGGAGGAAGCTCCTACAATGAGCAGTTCTTC. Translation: CASSFSFGGSSYNEQFF.

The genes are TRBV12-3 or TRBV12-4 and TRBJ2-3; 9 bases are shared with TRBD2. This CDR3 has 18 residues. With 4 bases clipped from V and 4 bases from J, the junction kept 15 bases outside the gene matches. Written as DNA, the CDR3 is TGTGCCAGCAGTTATGCGTGGAGAGAGCGGGGGGCCCCAGATACGCAGTATTTT. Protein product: CASSYAWRERGAPDTQYF.

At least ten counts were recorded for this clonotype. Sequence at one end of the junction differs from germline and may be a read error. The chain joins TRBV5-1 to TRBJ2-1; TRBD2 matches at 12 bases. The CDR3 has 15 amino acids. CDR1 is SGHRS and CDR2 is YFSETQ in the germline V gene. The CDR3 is CASSYLAGGNNEQFF. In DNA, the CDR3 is TGTGCCAGCAGTTATCTAGCGGGGGGGAATAATGAGCAGTTCTTC.

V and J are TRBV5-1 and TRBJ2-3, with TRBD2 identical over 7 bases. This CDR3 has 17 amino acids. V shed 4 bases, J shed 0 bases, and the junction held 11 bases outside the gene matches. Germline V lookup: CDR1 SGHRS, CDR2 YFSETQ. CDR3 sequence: CASSPLRLALSTDTQYF. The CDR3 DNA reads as TGCGCCAGCAGCCCTCTTCGACTAGCCCTTAGCACAGATACGCAGTATTTT.

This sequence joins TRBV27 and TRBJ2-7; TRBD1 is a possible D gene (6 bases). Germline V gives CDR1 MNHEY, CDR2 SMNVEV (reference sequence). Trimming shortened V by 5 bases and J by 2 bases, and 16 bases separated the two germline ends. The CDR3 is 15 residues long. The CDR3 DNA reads TGTGCCAGCAGTCTGAACAGGGAAAGGACCTACGAGCAGTACTTC. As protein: CASSLNRERTYEQYF.

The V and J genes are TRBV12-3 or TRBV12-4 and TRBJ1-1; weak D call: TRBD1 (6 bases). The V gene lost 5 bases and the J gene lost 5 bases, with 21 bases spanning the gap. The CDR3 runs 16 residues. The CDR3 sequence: CASSPLGGGWITEAFF. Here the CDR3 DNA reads TGTGCCAGCAGTCCCCTTGGAGGGGGATGGATAACTGAAGCTTTCTTT.